The rows below give T cell receptor beta chains drawn from one sample of a study of identical twins. TCRdb reprocessed the 5' RACE reads with MiXCR, giving one entry per CDR3 protein. The data show around 300,000 distinct CDR3 sequences, about 8.3% seen once. The data also belong to a second study, concerning yellow fever vaccine responses in identical twins.

Sequences were obtained from memory (CD45RO+) T cells sorted from blood. Every receptor here comes from a woman younger than 30 in good health. Both conserved end residues are part of each CDR3. D genes are given only for firm matches. Where a row states a size, it is once, few, many or the class of an expanded clone; other rows omit it.

j_gene	v_gene	d_gene	abundance	CDR3nt	CDR3aa
TRBJ2-2	TRBV7-9	-	many	TGTGCCAGCAGCCGTCAAAGGTGGGACCCCGGGGAGCTGTTTTTT	CASSRQRWDPGELFF
TRBJ1-2	TRBV12-3/TRBV12-4	TRBD1	-	TGTGCCAGCAGTTTGTGGACAGGGAGCATCGTTAACTATGGCTACACCTTC	CASSLWTGSIVNYGYTF
TRBJ1-1	TRBV5-1	TRBD1	few	TGCGTCAGCAGCGCAGGGGGAGCTATTAGCACTGAAGCTTTCTTT	CVSSAGGAISTEAFF
TRBJ2-7	TRBV4-1	TRBD2	-	TGCGCCAGCAGCCTCCGAGGGACTAACTCCTACGAGCAGTACTTC	CASSLRGTNSYEQYF
TRBJ2-1	TRBV7-3	TRBD2	many	TGTGCCAGCAGCCCCCGGTTTGCGGGAGGAAACAATGAGCAGTTCTTC	CASSPRFAGGNNEQFF
TRBJ1-2	TRBV6-1	TRBD1	few	TGTGCCAGCAGTGAACTAACAGGGGCCTATGGCTACACCTTC	CASSELTGAYGYTF
TRBJ1-1	TRBV11-2	TRBD1	few	TGTGCCAGCAGCTCCCGGGACAGGACCCTTCGCGCTGAAGCTTTCTTT	CASSSRDRTLRAEAFF
TRBJ2-1	TRBV3-1	TRBD2	few	TGTGCCAGCAGCCGACCCGCGGGGGGTGAGCAGTTCTTC	CASSRPAGGEQFF
TRBJ2-3	TRBV12-3/TRBV12-4	-	many	TGTGCCACGGGGGAGTCGCAGTATTTT	CATGESQYF
TRBJ2-7	TRBV6-1	TRBD2	-	TGTGCCAGCACCGAGCGGGGGAGCTCCTACGAGCAGTACTTC	CASTERGSSYEQYF
TRBJ2-1	TRBV25-1	-	-	TGTGCCAGCAGTGGATTAGGGGGACTATACAATGAGCAGTTCTTC	CASSGLGGLYNEQFF